This is a list of T cell receptor beta chains from one sample in a study of blood T cell repertoires in COVID-19. The method was immunoSEQ multiplex PCR; TCRdb's version includes in-frame clones alone and lacks a portion of them. The sample lists 240,000 or so clones; around 87% were seen once. Sequencing used peripheral blood. These TCRs come from a woman aged 70-85 years with active or convalescent COVID-19. Each CDR3 is given with its conserved first and last residue. The D gene is left open where the match is weak. Only part of the rows carry a size: once, few, many, or a class if the clone is expanded.

D gene	J gene	clone size	V gene	CDR3 DNA	CDR3 protein
-	TRBJ1-2	once	TRBV19	TGTGCCAGTAGTATCTCAGGGGCTGGAACCGGCTACACCTTC	CASSISGAGTGYTF
-	TRBJ1-5	-	TRBV6-5	TGTGCCAGCTGTAAGCGCTTTGGCAATCAGCCCCAGCATTTT	CASCKRFGNQPQHF
-	TRBJ2-1	-	TRBV7-8	TGTGCCAGCAGCTTAGAAAGAGGGTGGGCCAATGAGCAGTTCTTC	CASSLERGWANEQFF
-	TRBJ1-1	-	TRBV11-2	TGTGCCAGCAGCTTAGGGGCGACGACTGAAGCTTTCTTT	CASSLGATTEAFF
TRBD1	TRBJ1-1	few	TRBV6-2/TRBV6-3	TGTGCCAGCAGTTGGGACAGCCTTGGGGCTTTCTTT	CASSWDSLGAFF
-	TRBJ2-7	-	TRBV11-3	TGTGCCAGCAGCCAGGGTTGGAACGAGCAGTACTTC	CASSQGWNEQYF
TRBD2	TRBJ2-7	-	TRBV6-2/TRBV6-3	TGTGCCAGCAGTTTCCCACGACTAGCCAGCTCCTACGAGCAGTACTTC	CASSFPRLASSYEQYF
-	TRBJ2-7	-	TRBV9	TGTGCCAGCAGCCCCGGACTTGAGCAGTACTTC	CASSPGLEQYF
-	TRBJ1-4	few	TRBV4-2	TGTGCCAGCAGCCCAGTTGGGCGCCGCGAAAAACTGTTTTTT	CASSPVGRREKLFF
-	TRBJ2-5	-	TRBV11-2	TGTGCCAGCACATTTTCGGAGGGTATGGAGACCCAGTACTTC	CASTFSEGMETQYF
-	TRBJ2-3	-	TRBV6-5	TGTGCCAGCAGGCGGGCGAGTTCTCCCACAGATACGCAGTATTTT	CASRRASSPTDTQYF
TRBD1	TRBJ1-2	-	TRBV6-2/TRBV6-3	TGTGCCAGCAGTTACGAACAGGGGCCTGGTAGTGGCTACACCTTC	CASSYEQGPGSGYTF
TRBD1	TRBJ2-1	-	TRBV7-2	TGTGCCAGCAGGTTCTTGGGACAGGGAAAATACGGTGAGCAGTTCTTC	CASRFLGQGKYGEQFF
TRBD1	TRBJ2-5	-	TRBV27	TGTGCCAGCAGTTATACAGGGGGGCAGGAGACCCAGTACTTC	CASSYTGGQETQYF
TRBD1	TRBJ1-2	-	TRBV5-4	TGTGCCAGCAGCTTAGAGGGGGCAGGTCGGGGCTACACCTTC	CASSLEGAGRGYTF
TRBD1	TRBJ1-2	-	TRBV7-2	TGTGCCAGCAGCTTAAACAGGGGGGCGAGCTATGGCTACACCTTC	CASSLNRGASYGYTF
-	TRBJ2-7	-	TRBV29-1	TGCAGCGCCGGACAGAGAACCTACGAGCAGTACTTC	CSAGQRTYEQYF
-	TRBJ1-1	-	TRBV5-1	TGCGCCAGCAGCCCCACTCGGTCGTTATACACTGAAGCTTTCTTT	CASSPTRSLYTEAFF
TRBD1	TRBJ1-2	-	TRBV19	TGTGCCAGTAGTGCCGACAGGGGCGGCTACACCTTC	CASSADRGGYTF
-	TRBJ1-6	once	TRBV7-9	TGTGCCAGCAGCTTAAGCTCGGAGGCACCCCTCCACTTT	CASSLSSEAPLHF
TRBD2	TRBJ2-2	-	TRBV28	TGTGCCAGCAGTTCCCCGGGACTAGCGGGTGCCGGGGAGCTGTTTTTT	CASSSPGLAGAGELFF
TRBD1	TRBJ1-6	-	TRBV28	TGTGTTACAGGGGGCATCACCTATAATTCACCCCTCCACTTT	CVTGGITYNSPLHF
-	TRBJ2-2	-	TRBV5-1	TGCGCCAGCAGCACGGACAGCTCGGTGAACACCGGGGAGCTGTTTTTT	CASSTDSSVNTGELFF
-	TRBJ1-2	-	TRBV2	TGTGCCAGCAGTGACCGGACAGTTTACTATGGCTACACCTTC	CASSDRTVYYGYTF
-	TRBJ1-1	-	TRBV6-1	TGTGCCAGCAGTCAGAGGCGATCCACCGAAGCTTTCTTT	CASSQRRSTEAFF
TRBD2	TRBJ2-7	-	TRBV7-8	TGTGCCAGCAGCTTTGAGCGGGGGAACCTCTACGAGCAGTACTTC	CASSFERGNLYEQYF
-	TRBJ1-1	-	TRBV12-3/TRBV12-4	TGTGCCAGTTTTAGGGGTTCTGAAGCTTTCTTT	CASFRGSEAFF
TRBD1	TRBJ1-5	-	TRBV24-1	TGTGCCACGGGGGGACAGGGTAGAAATAGCAATCAGCCCCAGCATTTT	CATGGQGRNSNQPQHF
-	TRBJ1-1	-	TRBV6-5	TGTGCCAGCAGTTACCTGGGGGCCCAAAACACTGAAGCTTTCTTT	CASSYLGAQNTEAFF
-	TRBJ1-2	-	TRBV6-2/TRBV6-3	TGTGCCAGCAGTACTGTCTTGAACTATGGCTACACCTTC	CASSTVLNYGYTF
TRBD1	TRBJ2-7	-	TRBV2	TGTGCCAGCAGGGACAGGCCGCCCGAGCAGTACTTC	CASRDRPPEQYF
-	TRBJ2-2	-	TRBV10-2	TGCGCCAGCAGTGAGGCAGGGGAACGCACCGGGGAGCTGTTTTTT	CASSEAGERTGELFF
TRBD1	TRBJ1-4	-	TRBV7-9	TGTGCCAGCGCTCAGGGGGCGTCTAATGAAAAACTGTTTTTT	CASAQGASNEKLFF
TRBD1	TRBJ1-1	-	TRBV4-2	TGTGCCAGCAGCCAAGAATCCGGGACAGGAAACACTGAAGCTTTCTTT	CASSQESGTGNTEAFF
-	TRBJ2-7	few	TRBV10-2	TGCGCCAGCAGTGAAGGTCCCTCAGGCTACGAGCAGTACTTC	CASSEGPSGYEQYF
-	TRBJ2-3	-	TRBV20-1	TGCAGTGCTAGTTACTCCGCCACCCTCCAAGATACGCAGTATTTT	CSASYSATLQDTQYF
TRBD1	TRBJ2-6	-	TRBV19	TGTGCCAGTAGTATCACCGGGACAGCTGGGGCCAACGTCCTGACTTTC	CASSITGTAGANVLTF
TRBD1	TRBJ1-5	-	TRBV27	TGTGCCAGCAGTTTATTCGGGACAGTTCTAAATCAGCCCCAGCATTTT	CASSLFGTVLNQPQHF
-	TRBJ2-7	-	TRBV7-9	TGTGCCAGCAGCTCACGTGCAAGGACTGACTCCCTCTACGAGCAGTACTTC	CASSSRARTDSLYEQYF
-	TRBJ2-1	-	TRBV27	TGTGCCAGCAGTAGAAGGGCGGGCCTTCTTTACAATGAGCAGTTCTTC	CASSRRAGLLYNEQFF
-	TRBJ2-1	-	TRBV20-1	TGCAGTGCTAAGCGGGATGAGCAGTTCTTC	CSAKRDEQFF
-	TRBJ1-4	-	TRBV6-2/TRBV6-3	TGTGCCAGCAGCACCAGGATTCTTTATGAAAAACTGTTTTTT	CASSTRILYEKLFF
-	TRBJ1-6	-	TRBV6-5	TGTGCCAGCAGCCGAACAGGCCTTAATTCACCCCTCCACTTT	CASSRTGLNSPLHF
TRBD1	TRBJ2-3	-	TRBV11-3	TGTGCCAGCAGCTCAAGGACAGGAGGATACACAGATACGCAGTATTTT	CASSSRTGGYTDTQYF
-	TRBJ1-2	-	TRBV27	TGTGCCAGCAGTTCGATCAACACCGCACCCTATGGCTACACCTTC	CASSSINTAPYGYTF
-	TRBJ1-1	-	TRBV18	TGTGCCAGCTCCCTCAGGGAGGACACTGAAGCTTTCTTT	CASSLREDTEAFF
-	TRBJ1-1	-	TRBV9	TGTGCCAGCAGCGTAAGTGGACAACCGAACACTGAAGCTTTCTTT	CASSVSGQPNTEAFF
-	TRBJ2-7	-	TRBV27	TGTGCCAGCAGTTTAGGGGATAGCGGTCTGGAGCAGTACTTC	CASSLGDSGLEQYF
TRBD1	TRBJ1-3	-	TRBV2	TGTGCCAGCAGTGAAGTGCAGGGGGCCTTATGGCCGGGGCACTTATCTGGAAACACCATATATTTT	CASSEVQGALWPGHLSGNTIYF